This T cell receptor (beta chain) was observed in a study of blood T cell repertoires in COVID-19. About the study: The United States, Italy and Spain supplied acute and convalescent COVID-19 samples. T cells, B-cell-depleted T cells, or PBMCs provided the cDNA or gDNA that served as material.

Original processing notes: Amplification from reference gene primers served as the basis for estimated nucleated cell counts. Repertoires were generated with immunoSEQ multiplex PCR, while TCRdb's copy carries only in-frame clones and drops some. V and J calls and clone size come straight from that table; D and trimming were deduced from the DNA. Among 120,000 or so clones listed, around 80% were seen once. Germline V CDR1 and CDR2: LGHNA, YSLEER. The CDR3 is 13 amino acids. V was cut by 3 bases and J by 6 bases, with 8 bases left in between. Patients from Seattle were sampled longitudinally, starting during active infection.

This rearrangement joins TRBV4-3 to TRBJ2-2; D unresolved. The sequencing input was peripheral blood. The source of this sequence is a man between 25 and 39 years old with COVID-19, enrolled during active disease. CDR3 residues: CASSQGLSGELFF. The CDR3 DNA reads TGCGCCAGCAGCCAGGGCCTATCCGGGGAGCTGTTTTTT.